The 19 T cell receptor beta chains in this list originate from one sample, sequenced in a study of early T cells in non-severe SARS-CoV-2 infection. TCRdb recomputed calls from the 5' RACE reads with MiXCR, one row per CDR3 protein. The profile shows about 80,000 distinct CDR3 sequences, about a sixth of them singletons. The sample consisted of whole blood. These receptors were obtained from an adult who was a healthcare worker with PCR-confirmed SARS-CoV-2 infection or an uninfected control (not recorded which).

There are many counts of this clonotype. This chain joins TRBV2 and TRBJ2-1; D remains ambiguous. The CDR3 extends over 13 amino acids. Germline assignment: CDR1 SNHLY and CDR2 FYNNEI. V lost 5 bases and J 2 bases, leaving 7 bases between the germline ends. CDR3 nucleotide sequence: TGTGCCAGCAGTCAGAACACCTACAATGAGCAGTTCTTC. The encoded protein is CASSQNTYNEQFF.

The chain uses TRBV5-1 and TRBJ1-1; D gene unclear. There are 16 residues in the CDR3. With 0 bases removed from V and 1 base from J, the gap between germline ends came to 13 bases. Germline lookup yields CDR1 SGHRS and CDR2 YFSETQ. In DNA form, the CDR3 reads TGCGCCAGCAGCTTGGGCGGTCGTCCCTCGAACACTGAAGCTTTCTTT. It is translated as CASSLGGRPSNTEAFF.

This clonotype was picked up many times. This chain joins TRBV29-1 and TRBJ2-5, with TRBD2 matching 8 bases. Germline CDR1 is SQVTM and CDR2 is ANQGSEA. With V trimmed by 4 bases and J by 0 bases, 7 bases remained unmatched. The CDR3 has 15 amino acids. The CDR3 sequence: CSVVPRLANQETQYF. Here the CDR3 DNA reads TGCAGCGTTGTCCCCCGACTAGCGAACCAAGAGACCCAGTACTTC.

The CDR3 protein is CASSLVGTGGTEAFF. For the CDR3, the DNA is TGTGCCAGCAGCTTAGTTGGGACAGGGGGAACTGAAGCTTTCTTT. The chain joins TRBV7-9 to TRBJ1-1, with 11 bases lining up with TRBD1. Germline lookup yields CDR1 SEHNR and CDR2 FQNEAQ (reference sequence). The V gene end was trimmed by 1 base and the J gene end by 5 bases; junction bases not matched to a gene: 3. The length of the CDR3 is 15 residues.

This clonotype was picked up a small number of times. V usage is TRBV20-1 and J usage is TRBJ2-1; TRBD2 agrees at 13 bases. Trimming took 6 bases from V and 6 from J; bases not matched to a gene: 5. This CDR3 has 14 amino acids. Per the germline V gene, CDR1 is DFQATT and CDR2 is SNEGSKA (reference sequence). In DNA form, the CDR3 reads TGCAGTGCGGAAACTAGCGGGGGGGCCAATGAGCAGTTCTTC. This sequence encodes CSAETSGGANEQFF.

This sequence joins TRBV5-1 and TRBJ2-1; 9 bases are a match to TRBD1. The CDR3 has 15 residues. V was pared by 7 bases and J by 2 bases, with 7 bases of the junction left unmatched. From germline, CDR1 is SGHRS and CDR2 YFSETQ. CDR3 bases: TGCGCCAGCTGCTATAGGACAGGGGCCTACAATGAGCAGTTCTTC. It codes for CASCYRTGAYNEQFF.

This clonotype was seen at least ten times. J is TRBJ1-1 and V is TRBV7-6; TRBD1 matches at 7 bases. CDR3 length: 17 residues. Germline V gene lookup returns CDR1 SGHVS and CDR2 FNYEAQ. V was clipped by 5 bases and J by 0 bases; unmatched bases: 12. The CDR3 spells CASSRDRAGIMNTEAFF. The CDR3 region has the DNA TGTGCCAGCAGCAGAGACAGGGCTGGGATAATGAACACTGAAGCTTTCTTT.

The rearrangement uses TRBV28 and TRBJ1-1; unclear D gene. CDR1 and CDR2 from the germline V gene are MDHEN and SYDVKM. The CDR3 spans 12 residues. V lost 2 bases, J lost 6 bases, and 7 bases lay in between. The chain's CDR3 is CASSLLDAEAFF. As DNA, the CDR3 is TGTGCCAGCAGTTTACTGGACGCTGAAGCTTTCTTT.

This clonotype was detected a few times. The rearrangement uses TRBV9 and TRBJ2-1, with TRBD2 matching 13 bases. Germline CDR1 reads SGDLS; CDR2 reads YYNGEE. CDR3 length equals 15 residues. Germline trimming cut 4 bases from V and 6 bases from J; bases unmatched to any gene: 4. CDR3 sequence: CASSPLAGGANEQFF. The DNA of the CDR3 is TGTGCCAGCAGCCCACTAGCGGGGGGGGCCAATGAGCAGTTCTTC.

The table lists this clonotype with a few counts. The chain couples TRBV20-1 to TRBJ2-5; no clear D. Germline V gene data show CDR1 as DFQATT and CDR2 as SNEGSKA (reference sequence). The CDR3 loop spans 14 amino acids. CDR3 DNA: TGCAGCCCCGCAGCCCCGGATTCTCAAGAGACCCAGTACTTC. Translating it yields CSPAAPDSQETQYF.

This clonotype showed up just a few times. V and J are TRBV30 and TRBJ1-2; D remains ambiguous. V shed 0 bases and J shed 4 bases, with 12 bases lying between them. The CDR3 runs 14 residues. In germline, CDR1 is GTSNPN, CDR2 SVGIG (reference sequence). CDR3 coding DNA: TGTGCCTGGAGTGTACGAGTGGGAACCTATGGCTACACCTTC. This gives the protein CAWSVRVGTYGYTF.

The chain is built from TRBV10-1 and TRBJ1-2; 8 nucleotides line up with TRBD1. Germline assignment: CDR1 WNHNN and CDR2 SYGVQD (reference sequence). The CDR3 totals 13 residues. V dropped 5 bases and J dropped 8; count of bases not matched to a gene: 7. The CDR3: CASSTGQGEGYTF. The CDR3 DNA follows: TGCGCCAGCAGTACCGGACAGGGAGAAGGCTACACCTTC.

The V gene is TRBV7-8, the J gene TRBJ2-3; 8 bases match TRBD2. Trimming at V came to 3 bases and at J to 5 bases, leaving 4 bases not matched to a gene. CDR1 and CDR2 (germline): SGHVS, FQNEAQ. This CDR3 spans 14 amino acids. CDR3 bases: TGTGCCAGCAGCTTCGCGGGAGGAAAAGATACGCAGTATTTT. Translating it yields CASSFAGGKDTQYF. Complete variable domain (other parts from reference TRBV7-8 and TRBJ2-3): GAGVSQSPRYKVAKRGQDVALRCDPISGHVSLFWYQQALGQGPEFLTYFQNEAQLDKSGLPSDRFFAERPEGSVSTLKIQRTQQEDSAVYLCASSFAGGKDTQYFGPGTRLTVL.

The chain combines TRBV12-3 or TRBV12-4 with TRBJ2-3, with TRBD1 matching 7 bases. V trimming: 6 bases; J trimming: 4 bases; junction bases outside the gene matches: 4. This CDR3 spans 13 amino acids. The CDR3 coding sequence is TGTGCCAGCAGCCGGGACAGCCCAGATACGCAGTATTTT. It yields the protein CASSRDSPDTQYF.

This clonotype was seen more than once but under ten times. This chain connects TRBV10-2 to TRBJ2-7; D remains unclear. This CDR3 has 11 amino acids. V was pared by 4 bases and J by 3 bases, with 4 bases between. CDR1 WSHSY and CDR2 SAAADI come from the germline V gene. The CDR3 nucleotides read TGCGCCAGCAGTGCAATCTACGAGCAGTACTTC. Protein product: CASSAIYEQYF.

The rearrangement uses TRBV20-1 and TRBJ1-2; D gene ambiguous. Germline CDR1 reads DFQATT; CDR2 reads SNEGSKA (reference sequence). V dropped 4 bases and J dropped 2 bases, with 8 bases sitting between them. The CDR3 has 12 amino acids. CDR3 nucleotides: TGCAGTGCTATTACACCGAACTATGGCTACACCTTC. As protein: CSAITPNYGYTF.

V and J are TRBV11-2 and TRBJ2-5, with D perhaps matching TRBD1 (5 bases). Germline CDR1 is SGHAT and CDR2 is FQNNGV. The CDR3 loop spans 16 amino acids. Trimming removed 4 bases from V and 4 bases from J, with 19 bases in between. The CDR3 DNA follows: TGTGCCAGCAGCTCCTCGGACCAGGGTGGGCGAGAGACCCAGTACTTC. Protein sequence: CASSSSDQGGRETQYF.

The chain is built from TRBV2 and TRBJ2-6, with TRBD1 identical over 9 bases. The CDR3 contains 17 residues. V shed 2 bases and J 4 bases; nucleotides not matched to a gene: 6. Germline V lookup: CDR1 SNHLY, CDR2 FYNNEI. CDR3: CASSERTGAGGANVLTF. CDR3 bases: TGTGCCAGCAGTGAAAGGACAGGGGCGGGAGGGGCCAACGTCCTGACTTTC.

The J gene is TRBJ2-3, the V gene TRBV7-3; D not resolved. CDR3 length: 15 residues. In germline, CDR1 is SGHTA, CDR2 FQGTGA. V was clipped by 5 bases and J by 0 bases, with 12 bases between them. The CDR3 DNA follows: TGTGCCAGCAGCCCGCAGGTCGGCAGCACAGATACGCAGTATTTT. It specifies CASSPQVGSTDTQYF. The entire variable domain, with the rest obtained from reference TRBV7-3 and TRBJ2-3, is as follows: GAGVSQTPSNKVTEKGKYVELRCDPISGHTALYWYRQSLGQGPEFLIYFQGTGAADDSGLPNDRFFAVRPEGSVSTLKIQRTERGDSAVYLCASSPQVGSTDTQYFGPGTRLTVL.